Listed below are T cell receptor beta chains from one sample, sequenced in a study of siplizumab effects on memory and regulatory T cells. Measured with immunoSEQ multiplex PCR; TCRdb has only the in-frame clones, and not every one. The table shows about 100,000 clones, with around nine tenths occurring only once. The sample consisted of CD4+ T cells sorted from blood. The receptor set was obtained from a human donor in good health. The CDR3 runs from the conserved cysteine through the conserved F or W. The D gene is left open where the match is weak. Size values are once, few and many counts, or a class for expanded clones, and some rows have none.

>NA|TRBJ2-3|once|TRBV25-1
CASSAPSTDTQYF
TGTGCCAGCAGTGCCCCTAGCACAGATACGCAGTATTTT
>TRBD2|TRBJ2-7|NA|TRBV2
CASSDPGLADYEQYF
TGTGCCAGCAGCGACCCGGGACTAGCTGACTACGAGCAGTACTTC
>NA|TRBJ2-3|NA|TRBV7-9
CASSWGAQRLGTDTQYF
TGTGCCAGCAGCTGGGGGGCTCAGCGGCTAGGGACAGATACGCAGTATTTT
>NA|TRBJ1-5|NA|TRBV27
CARPPYLYSNQPQHF
TGTGCCAGGCCCCCCTACTTATATAGCAATCAGCCCCAGCATTTT
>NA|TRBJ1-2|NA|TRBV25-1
CASSESWGGNYGYTF
TGTGCCAGCAGTGAATCTTGGGGAGGGAACTATGGCTACACCTTC
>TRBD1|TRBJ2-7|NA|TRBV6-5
CASSPQTGALVQYF
TGTGCCAGCAGTCCCCAGACAGGGGCCTTAGTGCAGTACTTC
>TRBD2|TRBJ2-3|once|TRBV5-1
CASSHARGSGTDTQYF
TGCGCCAGCAGCCATGCCCGCGGGAGTGGCACAGATACGCAGTATTTT
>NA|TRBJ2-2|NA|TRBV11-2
CASSPESTGELFF
TGTGCCAGCAGCCCCGAGTCCACCGGGGAGCTGTTTTTT
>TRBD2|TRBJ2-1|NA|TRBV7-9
CASSIGGLAGGDVEQFF
TGTGCCAGCAGCATAGGGGGACTAGCGGGAGGGGATGTTGAGCAGTTCTTC
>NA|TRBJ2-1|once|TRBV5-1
CASSLARTAYNEQFF
TGCGCCAGCAGCTTGGCAAGGACTGCCTACAATGAGCAGTTCTTC
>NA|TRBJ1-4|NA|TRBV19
CASRPQGTNEKLFF
TGTGCCAGTAGGCCACAGGGAACTAATGAAAAACTGTTTTTT
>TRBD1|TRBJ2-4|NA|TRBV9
CASSREDRGTKNIQYF
TGTGCCAGCAGCCGCGAGGACAGGGGAACCAAAAACATTCAGTACTTC
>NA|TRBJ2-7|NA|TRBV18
CASSPLPGEEGEQYF
TGTGCCAGCTCACCATTACCAGGGGAAGAAGGCGAGCAGTACTTC
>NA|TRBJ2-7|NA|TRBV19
CASSRSRVYDYEQYF
TGTGCCAGTAGTCGATCCAGGGTTTATGACTACGAGCAGTACTTC
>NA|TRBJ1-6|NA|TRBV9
CASSARGNSPLHF
TGTGCCAGCAGCGCGAGGGGTAATTCACCCCTCCACTTT
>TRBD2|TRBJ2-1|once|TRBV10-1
CASSEGGTSSYNEQFF
TGCGCCAGCAGCGAAGGAGGGACTAGCTCCTACAATGAGCAGTTCTTC
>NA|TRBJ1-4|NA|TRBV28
CASSLPRDWTDSDFDEKLFF
TGTGCCAGCAGTTTGCCAAGGGATTGGACGGACAGTGACTTTGATGAAAAACTGTTTTTT
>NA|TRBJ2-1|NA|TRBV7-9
CASSPGQFVYNEQFF
TGTGCCAGCAGCCCGGGACAATTCGTCTACAATGAGCAGTTCTTC
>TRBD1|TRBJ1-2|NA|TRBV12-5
CASGSTSLTGNYGYTF
TGTGCTAGTGGTTCGACCTCCCTGACAGGGAACTATGGCTACACCTTC
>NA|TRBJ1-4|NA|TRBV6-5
CASSYSGTTTNEKLFF
TGTGCCAGCAGTTACTCGGGGACAACAACTAATGAAAAACTGTTTTTT
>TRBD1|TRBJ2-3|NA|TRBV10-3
CAISESDRGPDTQYF
TGTGCCATCAGTGAGTCGGACAGGGGACCAGATACGCAGTATTTT
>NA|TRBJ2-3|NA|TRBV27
CASSLRLGTDTQYF
TGTGCCAGCAGTTTAAGGCTGGGCACAGATACGCAGTATTTT